The 13 T cell receptor beta chains below come from one sample, sequenced in a study of OX40 agonist ivuxolimab in advanced cancers. Clones were sequenced by immunoSEQ multiplex PCR, and TCRdb holds only the in-frame ones, with some missing. The sample lists tens of thousands of clones; 80% to 90% were seen once. Source: CD4+ or CD8+ T cells sorted from blood, taken in a trial of the OX40 agonist ivuxolimab. The source is an adult with an advanced solid tumor such as melanoma, head and neck, liver or kidney cancer.

The chain combines TRBV7-2 with TRBJ1-2, with 11 bases lining up with TRBD1. The CDR3 totals 15 residues. V dropped 1 base and J dropped 4; count of bases not matched to a gene: 2. Germline assignment: CDR1 SGHTA and CDR2 FQGNSA. CDR3 nucleotides: TGTGCCAGCAGCTTAGATGGGACAGGGGGCTATGGCTACACCTTC. Amino acid sequence: CASSLDGTGGYGYTF.

The gene calls are TRBV6-5 and TRBJ1-4, with 8 bases fitting TRBD1. This CDR3 has 15 residues. Losses at the gene ends were 5 bases for V and 8 bases for J; bases not matched to a gene: 10. CDR1 and CDR2 (germline): MNHEY, SVGAGI. Here the CDR3 reads CASSGPGGRREKLFF. The CDR3 DNA reads as TGTGCCAGCAGTGGGCCAGGGGGCAGAAGGGAAAAACTGTTTTTT.

This sequence joins TRBV14 and TRBJ2-6; no firm D call. Germline CDR1 is SGHDN and CDR2 is FVKESK. The CDR3 sequence is 15 residues long. The V end was cut by 3 bases, the J end by 1 base, with 7 bases between. The CDR3 bases are TGTGCCAGCAGCCACGGTATGTCTGGGGCCAACGTCCTGACTTTC. This encodes CASSHGMSGANVLTF.

CDR3 nucleotide sequence: TGCGCCAGCAGCTTGGCCCAGAGACTAGGGGGCCATGAGCAGTTCTTC. Translating it yields CASSLAQRLGGHEQFF. The rearrangement uses TRBV5-1 and TRBJ2-1, with TRBD1 as a possible D gene (7 bases). Germline values: CDR1 SGHRS, CDR2 YFSETQ. The germline V and J ends were trimmed by 0 bases and 8 bases, with 18 bases remaining between them. This CDR3 is 16 amino acids long.

V usage is TRBV5-6 and J usage is TRBJ2-5, with D possibly called TRBD1 or TRBD2 (5 bases each). Germline V lookup: CDR1 SGHDT, CDR2 YYEEEE. The CDR3 extends over 14 amino acids. Trimming removed 4 bases at V and 5 bases at J, with 15 bases between. CDR3: CASSHGGREETQYF. For the CDR3, the DNA is TGTGCCAGCAGCCATGGAGGCAGGGAGGAGACCCAGTACTTC.

V usage is TRBV2 and J usage is TRBJ1-1; 8 bases are a match to TRBD1. Germline CDR1 is SNHLY and CDR2 is FYNNEI. The CDR3 is 14 residues long. The V segment lost 4 bases and the J segment 1 base; nucleotides outside the gene matches: 2. CDR3 in amino acids: CASSGGQANTEAFF. DNA of the CDR3: TGTGCCAGCAGTGGGGGACAGGCGAACACTGAAGCTTTCTTT.

V and J are TRBV5-1 and TRBJ2-2; TRBD2 aligns across 8 bases. V shed 7 bases, J shed 8 bases, and the junction held 16 bases outside the gene matches. CDR1 is SGHRS and CDR2 is YFSETQ in the germline V gene. This CDR3 region has 16 residues. Here the CDR3 reads CASRQQAGALPGELFF. DNA for the CDR3: TGCGCCAGCCGACAACAAGCGGGGGCCCTTCCAGGGGAGCTGTTTTTT.

In this sample, this clone turned up a few times. The V call is TRBV6-5, the J call TRBJ2-5; 7 nucleotides match TRBD1. The CDR3 has 16 amino acids. Looked up from germline, CDR1 is MNHEY and CDR2 is SVGAGI. The ends lost 0 bases at V and 4 bases at J; junction bases unmatched: 8. CDR3 sequence reads: CASSYSGNRGLETQYF. CDR3 bases: TGTGCCAGCAGTTACTCCGGGAACAGGGGCTTAGAGACCCAGTACTTC.

The CDR3 nucleotides are TGTGCCAGCTTGAGGGAGGGTACAGGGAACTATGGCTACACCTTC. It translates to CASLREGTGNYGYTF. The chain carries TRBV28 and TRBJ1-2, with D perhaps TRBD1 (6 bases). Trimming removed 8 bases from V and 2 bases from J, with 18 bases in between. Germline V gene lookup returns CDR1 MDHEN and CDR2 SYDVKM. This CDR3 is 15 amino acids long.

V and J are TRBV11-2 and TRBJ1-6; 8 nucleotides line up with TRBD1. Germline loops: CDR1 SGHAT, CDR2 FQNNGV. After removal of 4 bases from V and 0 bases from J, the junction contained 5 bases not matched to a gene. This CDR3 region has 17 residues. The CDR3 here is CASSSRQGSSYNSPLHF. The CDR3 bases are TGTGCCAGCAGCTCGCGACAGGGGAGCTCCTATAATTCACCCCTCCACTTT.

This clone showed up just once. The chain joins TRBV5-1 to TRBJ1-5; 7 positions agree with TRBD1. The CDR3 totals 14 residues. Per germline, CDR1 SGHRS and CDR2 YFSETQ. The junction had 4 bases not matched to a gene; V was cut back by 4 bases and J by 3 bases. CDR3 residues: CASSRDSFNQPQHF. CDR3 sequence (DNA): TGCGCCAGCAGCAGGGACAGCTTCAATCAGCCCCAGCATTTT. Filled out from reference TRBV5-1 and TRBJ1-5, the complete variable domain reads KAGVTQTPRYLIKTRGQQVTLSCSPISGHRSVSWYQQTPGQGLQFLFEYFSETQRNKGNFPGRFSGRQFSNSRSEMNVSTLELGDSALYLCASSRDSFNQPQHFGDGTRLSIL.

The chain has TRBV5-1 and TRBJ2-7, with 8 nucleotides matching TRBD2. This CDR3 is built from 15 residues. Germline CDR1 SGHRS, CDR2 YFSETQ. The ends lost 4 bases at V and 2 bases at J; junction bases unmatched: 8. The CDR3 nucleotides read TGCGCCAGCAGCCCCGGTGGTAGCGGGACCTACGAGCAGTACGTC. Residues: CASSPGGSGTYEQYV.

The chain employs TRBV28 and TRBJ1-3, with a weak D call TRBD1 (6 bases). V was shortened by 8 bases and J by 2 bases, with 10 bases between the two germline ends. The CDR3 length is 13 residues. The V gene's germline CDR1 is MDHEN and CDR2 SYDVKM. CDR3 DNA: TGTGCCAGCCCGGACAGCACTGGAAACACCATATATTTT. As protein: CASPDSTGNTIYF.